These 12 T cell receptor beta chains came from one sample sequenced in a study of OX40 agonist ivuxolimab in advanced cancers. Assay used: immunoSEQ multiplex PCR; TCRdb lists only in-frame clones, some missing. The sample has 70,000 or so clones, 70% to 90% seen once. Sequencing used CD4+ or CD8+ T cells sorted from blood, obtained in a trial of the OX40 agonist ivuxolimab. The receptors originated from an adult with an advanced solid tumor such as melanoma, head and neck, liver or kidney cancer.

The CDR3 coding sequence is TGCGCCAGCAGCCTAATGGGCGGGGTTGAGGATGAGCAGTTCTTC. The encoded protein is CASSLMGGVEDEQFF. This sequence joins TRBV4-1 and TRBJ2-1, with D maybe TRBD2 (6 bases). CDR1 is MGHRA, CDR2 YSYEKL, per germline. This CDR3 is 15 amino acids long. The germline V and J ends were trimmed by 4 bases and 8 bases, with 18 bases remaining between them.

This rearrangement joins TRBV11-3 to TRBJ2-2; possibly TRBD2 for D (5 bases). The CDR3 is 12 residues long. Trimming removed 8 bases at V and 7 bases at J, with 11 bases between. Per germline, CDR1 SGHNT and CDR2 YENEEA. The CDR3 DNA reads as TGTGCCAGCCAACGGGAAAGCGGGGAGCTGTTTTTT. Residues: CASQRESGELFF.

This chain joins TRBV19 and TRBJ1-4; TRBD1 matches 12 bases. Germline V gives CDR1 LNHDA, CDR2 SQIVND (reference sequence). The CDR3 has 15 amino acids. J was trimmed by 10 bases and V by 7 bases; bases with no gene match: 10. CDR3 region: CASITTGTGGAKLFF. CDR3 in DNA: TGTGCCAGTATAACTACCGGGACAGGGGGCGCAAAACTGTTTTTT.

This chain connects TRBV6-1 to TRBJ2-2; TRBD1 matches at 7 bases. Germline V gene sequence: CDR1 MNHNS, CDR2 SASEGT. V lost 8 bases and J lost 0; bases outside the gene matches: 3. The CDR3 runs to 14 residues. CDR3 DNA sequence: TGTGCCAGCCAGGGACAGCCGAACACCGGGGAGCTGTTTTTT. Translated, it gives CASQGQPNTGELFF.

The chain joins TRBV27 to TRBJ2-6; 13 positions match TRBD2. CDR1 is MNHEY, CDR2 SMNVEV, per germline (reference sequence). The CDR3 spans 18 residues. The V and J ends lost 5 bases and 2 bases, in that order; junction bases with no gene match: 6. CDR3 residues: CASSPQLAGGPGANVLTF. In DNA form, the CDR3 reads TGTGCCAGCAGTCCTCAACTAGCGGGGGGGCCTGGGGCCAACGTCCTGACTTTC.

As concerns this clone: At one end the junction does not follow the germline gene, possibly because of a read error. This sample also contains other DNA sequences that code for the same CDR3. The V and J genes are TRBV5-1 and TRBJ2-6; D is perhaps TRBD1 or TRBD2 (5 bases each). CDR1 is SGHRS and CDR2 is YFSETQ in the germline V gene. CDR3 length equals 17 residues. DNA for the CDR3: TGTGCCAGCAGCCTGAGGGACCGAACCTCTGGGGCCAACGTCCTGACTTTC. Translation gives CASSLRDRTSGANVLTF.

V gene TRBV18 combines with J gene TRBJ2-3, with 8 bases matching TRBD1. V dropped 5 bases and J dropped 6; count of bases not matched to a gene: 4. Germline loops: CDR1 KGHSH, CDR2 LQKENI. The CDR3 runs 13 residues. CDR3 sequence: CASSARQGDTQYF. In nucleotides, the CDR3 is TGTGCCAGCTCAGCCCGACAGGGGGATACGCAGTATTTT.

The V gene is TRBV30, the J gene TRBJ2-3; the match to TRBD2 covers 9 bases. This CDR3 is built from 15 residues. CDR1 and CDR2 (germline): GTSNPN, SVGIG (reference sequence). The J segment lost 4 bases and the V segment lost 0 bases, leaving 5 bases of the junction unmatched. The CDR3 is CAWSVWRGGADTQYF. CDR3 DNA: TGTGCCTGGAGTGTTTGGCGGGGGGGCGCAGATACGCAGTATTTT.

The genes are TRBV6-1 and TRBJ2-7; D is uncertain. The CDR3 runs to 16 residues. The ends were cut back, 0 bases at V and 0 bases at J, with 12 bases in the middle. CDR1 MNHNS and CDR2 SASEGT come from the germline V gene. The CDR3 spells CASSEALIVSSYEQYF. The CDR3, as DNA: TGTGCCAGCAGTGAAGCGCTAATCGTGAGCTCCTACGAGCAGTACTTC.

This chain uses TRBV2 with TRBJ2-1; 16 bases align to TRBD2. The V gene's germline CDR1 is SNHLY and CDR2 FYNNEI. J was trimmed by 6 bases and V by 6 bases; bases with no gene match: 5. The CDR3 is 16 amino acids. In DNA form, the CDR3 reads TGTGCCAGCAGGGGACTAGCGGGGGGGGTAGGCAATGAGCAGTTCTTC. Translating gives CASRGLAGGVGNEQFF.

J is TRBJ1-5 and V is TRBV19; 8 bases are a match to TRBD1. Germline V gives CDR1 LNHDA, CDR2 SQIVND (reference sequence). The V segment lost 0 bases and the J segment 5 bases; nucleotides outside the gene matches: 3. This CDR3 contains 15 residues. CDR3 sequence: CASSIEMTGDQPQHF. In nucleotides, the CDR3 is TGTGCCAGTAGTATAGAAATGACAGGGGATCAGCCCCAGCATTTT. Complete variable domain (other parts from reference TRBV19 and TRBJ1-5): DGGITQSPKYLFRKEGQNVTLSCEQNLNHDAMYWYRQDPGQGLRLIYYSQIVNDFQKGDIAEGYSVSREKKESFPLTVTSAQKNPTAFYLCASSIEMTGDQPQHFGDGTRLSIL.

This clone appeared once. The V call is TRBV2, the J call TRBJ2-2; D remains unclear. V gave up 5 bases and J gave up 4 bases, with 8 bases separating them. The CDR3 is 13 amino acids. Germline CDR1 SNHLY, CDR2 FYNNEI. The CDR3 region has the DNA TGTGCCAGCAGTCCAAGGACCACCGGGGAGCTGTTTTTT. It translates to CASSPRTTGELFF.